Each of the 22 T cell receptor beta chains below was sequenced from the same sample in a study of blood T cell repertoires in COVID-19. The protocol was immunoSEQ multiplex PCR, while the TCRdb copy is restricted to in-frame clones and leaves out a portion. The sample carries around 140,000 clones, around 82% recorded once. Sequencing was done on a sample of peripheral blood. These receptors originate from a man in his 60s with acute or convalescent COVID-19.

The gene calls are TRBV2 and TRBJ2-3; 8 bases are a match to TRBD2. This CDR3 spans 15 amino acids. Trimming took 7 bases from V and 6 from J; bases not matched to a gene: 12. Germline CDR1 reads SNHLY; CDR2 reads FYNNEI. CDR3 loop: CASNGGTRAVDTQYF. The DNA of the CDR3 is TGTGCCAGCAACGGGGGGACTAGGGCAGTTGATACGCAGTATTTT.

The table lists this clone with a count of one. V usage is TRBV10-1 and J usage is TRBJ2-3, with D maybe TRBD1 (5 bases). The V end lost 8 bases, the J end lost 3 bases, and 15 bases lay between the germline ends. The CDR3 is made up of 14 amino acids. Germline-derived CDR1 and CDR2 are WNHNN and SYGVQD (reference sequence). In DNA, the CDR3 is TGCGCCAGCTCAGAACTTAGGGGTACAGATACGCAGTATTTT. Its translation: CASSELRGTDTQYF.

The chain links TRBV21-1 to TRBJ2-1; the DNA was not compared with TRBD1, the D call given in the table. TRBV21-1 is tagged as a pseudogene. This CDR3 region has 18 residues. The CDR3 coding sequence is TGTGCCAGCAGCAAAGTTAGCTATTGGGGACAGGAGTACAATGAGCAGTTCTTC. Translated: CASSKVSYWGQEYNEQFF.

This chain connects TRBV27 to TRBJ2-2; 8 nucleotides align to TRBD1. CDR1 is MNHEY, CDR2 SMNVEV, per germline (reference sequence). Trimming removed 5 bases from V and 6 bases from J; junction bases left unmatched: 11. The CDR3 loop spans 16 amino acids. The CDR3: CASSLTGVDRPGELFF. In DNA, the CDR3 is TGTGCCAGCAGTCTGACAGGGGTTGATCGGCCCGGGGAGCTGTTTTTT.

V and J are TRBV6-2 or TRBV6-3 and TRBJ1-2; 12 bases align to TRBD1. CDR3 length equals 16 residues. V lost 2 bases to trimming and J lost 8 bases; unmatched junction nucleotides: 9. The germline V gene has CDR1 MNHEY and CDR2 SVGEGT. In DNA form, the CDR3 reads TGTGCCAGCAGTTACGTCCGGGACAGGGGGCCCATGGGCTACACCTTC. It codes for CASSYVRDRGPMGYTF.

This chain uses TRBV19 with TRBJ1-1; a weak D match, TRBD1 (5 bases). CDR3 size: 15 residues. The germline gives CDR1 LNHDA, CDR2 SQIVND (reference sequence). V gave up 3 bases and J gave up 4 bases, with 15 bases separating them. CDR3 nucleotides: TGTGCCAGTAGTATTTTCGCAGGGCCCTCCACTGAAGCTTTCTTT. This codes for CASSIFAGPSTEAFF.

This rearrangement joins TRBV25-1 to TRBJ1-6, with no clear D. The CDR3 is 15 residues long. The V end was cut by 3 bases, the J end by 7 bases, with 13 bases between. In germline, CDR1 is MGHDK, CDR2 SYGVNS. The CDR3 DNA follows: TGTGCCAGCAGTGATTTATCTCCGTTCAATTCACCCCTCCACTTT. It yields the protein CASSDLSPFNSPLHF.

The chain combines TRBV10-2 with TRBJ2-3; 14 bases match TRBD2. Trimming at V came to 6 bases and at J to 6 bases, leaving 5 bases not matched to a gene. This CDR3 is 15 amino acids long. Germline V CDR1 and CDR2: WSHSY, SAAADI. CDR3 nucleotide sequence: TGCGCCAGCAGGACTAGCGGGGGGGCCCTGGATACGCAGTATTTT. Protein: CASRTSGGALDTQYF.

This clone turned up a few times. The chain combines TRBV4-1 with TRBJ2-1, with D possibly TRBD1 on 5 matching bases. Between the trimmed V and J ends, which lost 0 bases and 8 bases, there was a span of 8 bases. This CDR3 is 13 amino acids long. Germline loops: CDR1 MGHRA, CDR2 YSYEKL. In nucleotides, the CDR3 is TGCGCCAGCAGCCAAGATCAGGGCTATGAGCAGTTCTTC. Residues: CASSQDQGYEQFF.

The rearrangement joins TRBV6-4 to TRBJ1-6, with D tentatively TRBD1 (6 bases). The V gene lost 3 bases and the J gene lost 11 bases, with 11 bases spanning the gap. Germline V lookup: CDR1 MRHNA, CDR2 SNTAGT. This CDR3 region has 13 residues. CDR3 bases: TGTGCCAGCAGTGAAGGGGCAGGGGCACCCCTCCACTTT. As protein: CASSEGAGAPLHF.

The rearrangement links TRBV5-1 to TRBJ2-7; D not resolved. The V end was cut by 0 bases, the J end by 2 bases, with 6 bases between. Germline lookup yields CDR1 SGHRS and CDR2 YFSETQ. This CDR3 has 13 amino acids. The CDR3 DNA is TGCGCCAGCAGCTTGGGACATGCCTACGAGCAGTACTTC. Its protein product is CASSLGHAYEQYF. Full variable domain (remainder filled in from reference TRBV5-1 and TRBJ2-7): KAGVTQTPRYLIKTRGQQVTLSCSPISGHRSVSWYQQTPGQGLQFLFEYFSETQRNKGNFPGRFSGRQFSNSRSEMNVSTLELGDSALYLCASSLGHAYEQYFGPGTRLTVT.

V and J are TRBV3-1 (or the pseudogene TRBV3-2) and TRBJ1-6; a weak D match, TRBD1 (6 bases). The CDR3 sequence is 15 residues long. V was cut by 6 bases and J by 6 bases, with 15 bases left in between. Germline CDR1 and CDR2: LGHDT and YNNKEL (reference sequence). The CDR3 here is CASSRTDSINSPLHF. In DNA, the CDR3 is TGTGCCAGCAGTCGGACGGACAGTATTAATTCACCCCTCCACTTT.

V is TRBV11-2 and J is TRBJ1-2, with TRBD1 identical over 8 bases. This CDR3 region has 13 residues. The germline gives CDR1 SGHAT, CDR2 FQNNGV. Germline trimming cut 6 bases from V and 8 bases from J; bases unmatched to any gene: 8. The CDR3 sequence: CASSFRGLGGYTF. Here the CDR3 DNA reads TGTGCCAGCAGTTTCAGGGGGCTCGGGGGCTACACCTTC.

The rearrangement uses TRBV5-1 and TRBJ2-7; D uncertain. V lost 3 bases to trimming and J lost 3 bases, with 7 bases between them. Germline V gene sequence: CDR1 SGHRS, CDR2 YFSETQ. This CDR3 spans 12 amino acids. CDR3 coding DNA: TGCGCCAGCAGCTCAACCAGCTACGAGCAGTACTTC. This codes for CASSSTSYEQYF.

The gene calls are TRBV5-1 and TRBJ2-1; TRBD1 might be the D (6 bases). V was shortened by 1 base and J by 8 bases, with 13 bases between the two germline ends. Germline-derived CDR1 and CDR2 are SGHRS and YFSETQ. This CDR3 comprises 14 residues. The CDR3 DNA reads as TGCGCCAGCAGCTTGTCAGGGGTAGGTGATGAGCAGTTCTTC. It translates to CASSLSGVGDEQFF.

In its sample, this clone was seen a few times. The chain carries TRBV7-9 and TRBJ1-3; D is unclear. Trimming shortened V by 5 bases and J by 2 bases, and 16 bases separated the two germline ends. The CDR3 loop spans 16 amino acids. Germline loops: CDR1 SEHNR, CDR2 FQNEAQ (reference sequence). Here the CDR3 DNA reads TGTGCCAGCAGCGTGCATACAGAGATTACTGGAAACACCATATATTTT. It translates to CASSVHTEITGNTIYF.

The gene calls are TRBV5-8 and TRBJ2-7, with TRBD1 matching over 7 bases. The CDR3 sequence is 14 residues long. The junction had 8 bases not matched to a gene; V was cut back by 4 bases and J by 4 bases. Germline-derived CDR1 and CDR2 are SGHTS and YDEGEE. CDR3 amino acids: CASSRDRRRYEQYF. The CDR3 DNA is TGTGCCAGCAGCCGGGACAGAAGGAGGTACGAGCAGTACTTC.

CDR3 residues: CASSRGANYGYTF. The CDR3 coding sequence is TGTGCCAGCAGCCGGGGGGCGAACTATGGCTACACCTTC. The chain couples TRBV6-5 to TRBJ1-2; D possibly corresponds to TRBD1 (6 bases). Trimming took off 6 bases at V and 2 bases at J, with 10 bases between the two ends. CDR1 MNHEY and CDR2 SVGAGI come from the germline V gene. CDR3 length: 13 residues.

The chain carries TRBV6-5 and TRBJ2-5, with D possibly TRBD1 on 6 matching bases. Between the trimmed V and J ends, which lost 6 bases and 5 bases, there was a span of 13 bases. The CDR3 runs to 13 residues. Germline V CDR1 and CDR2: MNHEY, SVGAGI. Here the CDR3 reads CASSLNQGETQYF. In DNA, the CDR3 is TGTGCCAGCAGCCTTAACCAGGGGGAGACCCAGTACTTC.

The chain employs TRBV7-3 and TRBJ2-5; perhaps TRBD1 as D (5 bases). The CDR3 length is 13 residues. The germline V and J ends were trimmed by 3 bases and 5 bases, with 10 bases remaining between them. Germline V gene data show CDR1 as SGHTA and CDR2 as FQGTGA. The CDR3 loop is CASSFGHRETQYF. The CDR3 DNA follows: TGTGCCAGCAGCTTCGGACACCGGGAGACCCAGTACTTC. The complete variable domain, with remaining parts taken from reference TRBV7-3 and TRBJ2-5, reads GAGVSQTPSNKVTEKGKYVELRCDPISGHTALYWYRQSLGQGPEFLIYFQGTGAADDSGLPNDRFFAVRPEGSVSTLKIQRTERGDSAVYLCASSFGHRETQYFGPGTRLLVL.

This sequence joins TRBV27 and TRBJ2-7; D is uncertain. Germline CDR1 reads MNHEY; CDR2 reads SMNVEV (reference sequence). Trimming stripped 3 bases from V and 1 base from J, with 10 bases between. The CDR3 contains 14 residues. The DNA of the CDR3 is TGTGCCAGCAGTTTGAACTTTTTTTCCTACGAGCAGTACTTC. Translated: CASSLNFFSYEQYF.

V usage is TRBV19 and J usage is TRBJ1-1; the match to TRBD1 covers 8 bases. Germline V gene sequence: CDR1 LNHDA, CDR2 SQIVND (reference sequence). After removal of 3 bases from V and 10 bases from J, the junction contained 4 bases not matched to a gene. The CDR3 spans 12 residues. CDR3 sequence reads: CASSMRQGRAFF. DNA of the CDR3: TGTGCCAGTAGTATGCGACAGGGGCGAGCTTTCTTT.